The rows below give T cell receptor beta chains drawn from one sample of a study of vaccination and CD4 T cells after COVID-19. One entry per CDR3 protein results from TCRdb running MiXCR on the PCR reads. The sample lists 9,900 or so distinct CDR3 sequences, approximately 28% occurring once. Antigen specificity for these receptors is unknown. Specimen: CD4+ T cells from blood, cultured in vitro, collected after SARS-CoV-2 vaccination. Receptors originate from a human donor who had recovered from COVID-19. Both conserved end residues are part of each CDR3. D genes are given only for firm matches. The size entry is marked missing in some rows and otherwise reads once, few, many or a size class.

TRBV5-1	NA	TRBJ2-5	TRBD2	CASSPGLAGSETQYF	TGCGCCAGCAGCCCTGGACTAGCGGGGTCGGAGACCCAGTACTTC
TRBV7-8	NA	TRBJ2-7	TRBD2	CASSKGGAGGSEQYF	TGTGCCAGCAGCAAAGGGGGAGCGGGAGGATCCGAGCAGTACTTC
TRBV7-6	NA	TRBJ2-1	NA	CASSPAGLGSYNEQFF	TGTGCTAGCAGCCCGGCAGGGCTAGGCTCCTACAATGAGCAGTTCTTC
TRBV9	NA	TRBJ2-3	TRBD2	CASSPPGLAEGVGDTQYF	TGTGCCAGCAGCCCCCCGGGACTAGCGGAGGGGGTGGGGGATACGCAGTATTTT
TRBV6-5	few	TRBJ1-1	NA	CASSYRAKEAFF	TGTGCCAGCAGTTACCGCGCCAAAGAAGCTTTCTTT
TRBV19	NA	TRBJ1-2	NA	CASMNGDEDYGYTF	TGTGCCAGTATGAACGGCGATGAGGACTATGGCTACACCTTC
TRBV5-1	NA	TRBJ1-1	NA	CASSLVRSLNTEAFF	TGCGCCAGCAGCTTGGTTCGGTCCCTGAACACTGAAGCTTTCTTT
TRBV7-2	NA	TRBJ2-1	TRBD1	CASSLNRGYYNEQFF	TGTGCCAGCAGCTTAAACAGGGGTTACTACAATGAGCAGTTCTTC
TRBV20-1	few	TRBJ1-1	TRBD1	CSAMDRDTEAFF	TGCAGTGCTATGGACAGGGACACTGAAGCTTTCTTT
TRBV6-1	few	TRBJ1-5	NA	CASSPPNQPQHF	TGTGCCAGCAGTCCACCGAATCAGCCCCAGCATTTT
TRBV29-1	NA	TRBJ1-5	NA	CSAGGSGGQPQHF	TGCAGCGCTGGAGGGTCTGGCGGTCAGCCCCAGCATTTT
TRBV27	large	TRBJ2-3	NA	CASSFSSRSTDTQYF	TGTGCCAGCAGTTTCAGTTCTAGGAGCACAGATACGCAGTATTTT
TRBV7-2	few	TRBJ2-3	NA	CASSFLSQLSDTQYF	TGTGCCAGCAGCTTCTTGAGCCAGCTTTCAGATACGCAGTATTTT
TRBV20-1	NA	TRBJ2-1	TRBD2	CSAHSGLAGEGYIYNEQFF	TGCAGTGCGCACTCCGGACTAGCGGGAGAGGGGTACATTTACAATGAGCAGTTCTTC